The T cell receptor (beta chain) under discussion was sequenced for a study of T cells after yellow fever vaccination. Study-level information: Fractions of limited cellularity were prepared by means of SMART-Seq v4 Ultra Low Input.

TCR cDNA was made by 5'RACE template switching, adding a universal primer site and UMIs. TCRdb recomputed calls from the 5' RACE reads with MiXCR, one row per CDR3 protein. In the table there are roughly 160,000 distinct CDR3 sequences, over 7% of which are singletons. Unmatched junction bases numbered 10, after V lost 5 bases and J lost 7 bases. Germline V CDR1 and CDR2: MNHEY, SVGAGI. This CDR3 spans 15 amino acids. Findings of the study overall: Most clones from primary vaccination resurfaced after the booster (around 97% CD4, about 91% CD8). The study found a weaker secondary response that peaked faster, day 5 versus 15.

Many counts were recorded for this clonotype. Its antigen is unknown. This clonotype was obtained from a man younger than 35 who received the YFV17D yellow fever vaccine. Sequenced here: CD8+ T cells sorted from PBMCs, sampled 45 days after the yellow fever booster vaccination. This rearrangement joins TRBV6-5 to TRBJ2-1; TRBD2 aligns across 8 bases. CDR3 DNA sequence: TGTGCCAGCAGTCAAGGGACTAGTCGAGGGAATGAGCAGTTCTTC. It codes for CASSQGTSRGNEQFF.